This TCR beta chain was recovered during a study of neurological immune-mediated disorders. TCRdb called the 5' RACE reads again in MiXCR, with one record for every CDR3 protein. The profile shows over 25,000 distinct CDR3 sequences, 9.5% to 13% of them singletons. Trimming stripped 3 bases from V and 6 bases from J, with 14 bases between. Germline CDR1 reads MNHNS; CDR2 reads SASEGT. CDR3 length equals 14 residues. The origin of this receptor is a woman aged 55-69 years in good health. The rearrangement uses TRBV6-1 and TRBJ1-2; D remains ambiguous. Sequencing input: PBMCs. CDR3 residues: CASSEGLVPNGYTF. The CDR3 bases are TGTGCCAGCAGTGAGGGTCTAGTACCTAATGGCTACACCTTC.